This passage covers 27 T cell receptor beta chains from one sample sequenced in a study of blood T cell repertoires in COVID-19. Using immunoSEQ multiplex PCR, the repertoire was profiled, and TCRdb retains in-frame clones only, with some absent. The repertoire holds a few hundred thousand clones, approximately 80% seen once, with roughly 2% in the top ten. Sequencing was done on a sample of peripheral blood. These TCRs come from a man aged 25 to 40 who had recovered from COVID-19.

This clone was seen once. The V gene is TRBV7-3, the J gene TRBJ1-2; D unclear. The germline gives CDR1 SGHTA, CDR2 FQGTGA. V was pared by 0 bases and J by 4 bases, with 21 bases between. CDR3 length: 18 residues. CDR3 sequence reads: CASSLTGGSSGPFYGYTF. CDR3 nucleotides: TGTGCCAGCAGCTTAACGGGCGGGTCCTCCGGGCCTTTCTATGGCTACACCTTC.

This clone was detected a few times. The V and J genes are TRBV14 and TRBJ1-5; D unresolved. V lost 0 bases to trimming and J lost 4 bases, with 19 bases between them. The CDR3 has 18 residues. From germline, CDR1 is SGHDN and CDR2 FVKESK. The CDR3 DNA is TGTGCCAGCAGCCAAGATTTTGCAGCGAAGAAGAGAAATCAGCCCCAGCATTTT. It translates to CASSQDFAAKKRNQPQHF. Combining the CDR3 with reference TRBV14 and TRBJ1-5 gives the whole variable domain EAGVTQFPSHSVIEKGQTVTLRCDPISGHDNLYWYRRVMGKEIKFLLHFVKESKQDESGMPNNRFLAERTGGTYSTLKVQPAELEDSGVYFCASSQDFAAKKRNQPQHFGDGTRLSIL.

The chain recombines TRBV7-6 with TRBJ2-7; no reliable D call. The germline gives CDR1 SGHVS, CDR2 FNYEAQ. Trimming shortened V by 2 bases and J by 6 bases, and 11 bases separated the two germline ends. The CDR3 is made up of 13 amino acids. The CDR3 nucleotides are TGTGCCAGCAGCTTACAGTGGAGCACCGAGCAGTACGTC. It translates to CASSLQWSTEQYV.

The V gene is TRBV2, the J gene TRBJ1-1; D is perhaps TRBD1 (6 bases). This CDR3 spans 16 amino acids. The V end was cut by 4 bases, the J end by 1 base, with 16 bases between. Per germline, CDR1 SNHLY and CDR2 FYNNEI. The CDR3, as DNA: TGTGCCAGCAGTGTTCCACGTACCAGGGGGAACACTGAAGCTTTCTTT. Protein sequence: CASSVPRTRGNTEAFF.

This clone was recorded only once. The chain joins TRBV28 to TRBJ2-5; 9 positions agree with TRBD1. Trimming cost V 6 bases and J 4 bases; bases outside gene matches: 12. The germline V gene has CDR1 MDHEN and CDR2 SYDVKM. The CDR3 length is 16 residues. CDR3 loop: CASSTSGTGQGETQYF. The CDR3 coding sequence is TGTGCCAGCAGCACCTCCGGGACAGGGCAGGGAGAGACCCAGTACTTC.

The genes are TRBV12-3 or TRBV12-4 and TRBJ2-1, with D possibly matching TRBD1 (5 bases). V lost 5 bases to trimming and J lost 2 bases, with 7 bases between them. CDR3 size: 13 residues. CDR3 protein: CASSLQAYNEQFF. CDR3 DNA: TGTGCCAGCAGTCTACAGGCCTACAATGAGCAGTTCTTC.

The CDR3 DNA reads as TGTGCCAGCAGCCAAGAACAGGGGGCCGGGGAGCTGTTTTTT. It codes for CASSQEQGAGELFF. The chain employs TRBV4-2 and TRBJ2-2; 8 bases align to TRBD1. This CDR3 has 14 amino acids. Unmatched junction bases numbered 0, after V lost 0 bases and J lost 6 bases. Germline CDR1 LGHNA, CDR2 YNFKEQ.

This chain connects TRBV5-5 to TRBJ1-3, with 8 bases matching TRBD1. This CDR3 comprises 16 residues. From germline, CDR1 is SGHKS and CDR2 YYEKEE (reference sequence). Trimming removed 2 bases from V and 0 bases from J; junction bases left unmatched: 4. The chain's CDR3 is CASSFQGASSGNTIYF. CDR3 sequence (DNA): TGTGCCAGCAGCTTTCAGGGGGCAAGCTCTGGAAACACCATATATTTT.

The rearrangement joins TRBV19 to TRBJ1-5; D unresolved. The germline V gene encodes CDR1 LNHDA and CDR2 SQIVND (reference sequence). The CDR3 length is 14 residues. Trimming took 7 bases from V and 0 from J, leaving 10 bases between them. The DNA of the CDR3 is TGTGCCAGTACGATGGCAGTTAGCAATCAGCCCCAGCATTTT. This sequence encodes CASTMAVSNQPQHF.

This clone was seen more than once but under ten times. The V gene is TRBV6-5, the J gene TRBJ1-1; TRBD1 is a possible D gene (5 bases). V was shortened by 7 bases and J by 1 base, with 13 bases between the two germline ends. This CDR3 contains 14 residues. Per the germline V gene, CDR1 is MNHEY and CDR2 is SVGAGI. DNA for the CDR3: TGTGCCAGCACTACCTGGCAGGGGAACACTGAAGCTTTCTTT. Translated: CASTTWQGNTEAFF.

The V and J genes are TRBV19 and TRBJ2-2, with 7 bases matching TRBD2. Germline V gives CDR1 LNHDA, CDR2 SQIVND (reference sequence). The CDR3 is made up of 14 amino acids. The junction had 5 bases not matched to a gene; V was cut back by 6 bases and J by 4 bases. CDR3 nucleotides: TGTGCCAGTAGCAAGCGGGGTCCCACCGGGGAGCTGTTTTTT. It translates to CASSKRGPTGELFF.

The V call is TRBV6-2 or TRBV6-3, the J call TRBJ2-5; D gene ambiguous. V gave up 5 bases and J gave up 0 bases, with 10 bases separating them. Germline CDR1 MNHEY, CDR2 SVGEGT. This CDR3 has 14 amino acids. CDR3 nucleotides: TGTGCCAGCAGTAGACCTAGATACCAAGAGACCCAGTACTTC. Its translation is CASSRPRYQETQYF.

J is TRBJ1-2 and V is TRBV7-8; the match to TRBD1 covers 7 bases. The V gene's germline CDR1 is SGHVS and CDR2 FQNEAQ. With 2 bases clipped from V and 6 bases from J, the junction kept 3 bases outside the gene matches. The CDR3 spans 13 residues. The CDR3: CASSLRGGNGYTF. The CDR3 DNA is TGTGCCAGCAGCTTACGAGGGGGCAATGGCTACACCTTC.

This rearrangement joins TRBV2 to TRBJ2-4; maybe TRBD2 (6 bases). The CDR3 is made up of 16 amino acids. CDR1 and CDR2 from the germline V gene are SNHLY and FYNNEI. Trimming removed 8 bases at V and 0 bases at J, with 17 bases between. The CDR3 loop reads CASGRDVRSAKNIQYF. As DNA, the CDR3 is TGTGCCAGCGGGCGGGACGTCAGGTCAGCCAAAAACATTCAGTACTTC. The full variable domain, with the rest looked up from reference TRBV2 and TRBJ2-4, is EPEVTQTPSHQVTQMGQEVILRCVPISNHLYFYWYRQILGQKVEFLVSFYNNEISEKSEIFDDQFSVERPDGSNFTLKIRSTKLEDSAMYFCASGRDVRSAKNIQYFGAGTRLSVL.

The chain carries TRBV12-5 and TRBJ2-7, with D perhaps matching TRBD1 (5 bases). This CDR3 comprises 15 residues. V was trimmed by 5 bases and J by 2 bases, leaving 16 bases between them. Germline V gene lookup returns CDR1 LGHNT and CDR2 FRNRAP. CDR3 protein: CASGPPTESTYEQYV. The CDR3 DNA is TGTGCTAGTGGTCCCCCGACAGAGTCAACCTACGAGCAGTACGTC.

The chain uses TRBV5-8 and TRBJ2-5, with D possibly TRBD1 on 5 matching bases. Trimming removed 4 bases at V and 2 bases at J, with 9 bases between. The CDR3 consists of 13 residues. From germline, CDR1 is SGHTS and CDR2 YDEGEE. The CDR3 sequence is CASSLGLQETQYF. CDR3 coding DNA: TGTGCCAGCAGCCTGGGGCTGCAAGAGACCCAGTACTTC.

The rearrangement uses TRBV9 and TRBJ2-3; D is uncertain. The CDR3 contains 12 residues. V was trimmed by 6 bases and J by 5 bases, leaving 10 bases between them. Germline V gene data show CDR1 as SGDLS and CDR2 as YYNGEE. Here the CDR3 reads CASTTDGDTQYF. CDR3 coding DNA: TGTGCCAGCACCACAGATGGAGATACGCAGTATTTT.

This clone was counted once. The rearrangement links TRBV5-4 to TRBJ1-5, with D unclear. V was trimmed by 5 bases and J by 3 bases, leaving 9 bases between them. Looked up from germline, CDR1 is SGHNT and CDR2 is YYREEE (reference sequence). The length of the CDR3 is 13 residues. CDR3 DNA sequence: TGTGCCAGCAGTCTCGACTACAATCAGCCCCAGCATTTT. Translation gives CASSLDYNQPQHF.

V and J are TRBV13 and TRBJ1-2; the D gene is possibly TRBD1 (6 bases). The V gene lost 4 bases and the J gene lost 5 bases, with 17 bases spanning the gap. This CDR3 is 15 amino acids long. Germline loops: CDR1 PRHDT, CDR2 FYEKMQ (reference sequence). The CDR3 reads CASSSSPGGRYGYTF. DNA for the CDR3: TGTGCCAGCAGCTCCTCTCCGGGGGGCCGATATGGCTACACCTTC. Full variable domain (remainder filled in from reference TRBV13 and TRBJ1-2): AAGVIQSPRHLIKEKRETATLKCYPIPRHDTVYWYQQGPGQDPQFLISFYEKMQSDKGSIPDRFSAQQFSDYHSELNMSSLELGDSALYFCASSSSPGGRYGYTFGSGTRLTVV.

V is TRBV6-5 and J is TRBJ2-7; TRBD2 is a possible D gene (6 bases). Germline V gives CDR1 MNHEY, CDR2 SVGAGI. The CDR3 length is 14 residues. V dropped 0 bases and J dropped 4 bases, with 10 bases sitting between them. The CDR3 loop reads CASSYSGGPYEQYF. In nucleotides, the CDR3 is TGTGCCAGCAGTTACTCGGGAGGCCCTTACGAGCAGTACTTC.

The rearrangement links TRBV5-4 to TRBJ1-2, with D tentatively TRBD1 (6 bases). Germline CDR1 and CDR2: SGHNT and YYREEE (reference sequence). The CDR3 contains 16 residues. V lost 0 bases, J lost 8 bases, and 20 bases lay in between. This chain's CDR3 is CASSLDSPDRLDGYTF. In DNA, the CDR3 is TGTGCCAGCAGCTTGGACAGTCCAGACAGGCTTGACGGCTACACCTTC.

The chain combines TRBV6-5 with TRBJ1-1; possible D gene TRBD1, 5 bases. V lost 2 bases and J lost 10, with 17 bases in between. There are 14 residues in the CDR3. CDR1 is MNHEY, CDR2 SVGAGI, per germline. The CDR3 reads CASSYGGSGLRAFF. DNA for the CDR3: TGTGCCAGCAGTTACGGGGGGTCGGGCCTGAGAGCTTTCTTT.

The chain links TRBV9 to TRBJ2-1; TRBD2 agrees at 9 bases. CDR3 size: 15 residues. Germline CDR1 SGDLS, CDR2 YYNGEE. Trimming removed 5 bases from V and 5 bases from J; junction bases left unmatched: 8. CDR3 sequence (DNA): TGTGCCAGCAGTGCGAGCGGGGGGCCCGACAATGAGCAGTTCTTC. It encodes CASSASGGPDNEQFF.

The CDR3 protein is CASSESVLRGGQYF. In DNA, the CDR3 is TGTGCCAGCAGTGAATCGGTTTTGCGGGGAGGTCAGTACTTC. J is TRBJ2-4 and V is TRBV6-1; TRBD2 is a possible D gene (6 bases). The germline V gene encodes CDR1 MNHNS and CDR2 SASEGT. V was pared by 2 bases and J by 12 bases, with 17 bases between. This CDR3 is built from 14 residues.

V gene TRBV5-6 combines with J gene TRBJ1-2; TRBD1 agrees at 8 bases. The CDR3 sequence is 16 residues long. Per the germline V gene, CDR1 is SGHDT and CDR2 is YYEEEE. With 4 bases clipped from V and 5 bases from J, the junction kept 13 bases outside the gene matches. The CDR3 is CASSRYTDRGFYGYTF. The CDR3, as DNA: TGTGCCAGCAGCCGATACACCGACAGGGGCTTTTATGGCTACACCTTC.

This chain joins TRBV5-4 and TRBJ2-5, with 8 bases lining up with TRBD2. Germline assignment: CDR1 SGHNT and CDR2 YYREEE (reference sequence). V lost 1 base and J lost 6; bases outside the gene matches: 5. This CDR3 contains 14 residues. CDR3 in amino acids: CASSLIGGGKTQYF. CDR3 sequence (DNA): TGTGCCAGCAGCTTGATCGGGGGGGGAAAGACCCAGTACTTC. The full variable domain, its missing parts supplied by reference TRBV5-4 and TRBJ2-5, is ETGVTQSPTHLIKTRGQQVTLRCSSQSGHNTVSWYQQALGQGPQFIFQYYREEENGRGNFPPRFSGLQFPNYSSELNVNALELDDSALYLCASSLIGGGKTQYFGPGTRLLVL.

The V call is TRBV3-1 (or the pseudogene TRBV3-2), the J call TRBJ1-2, with 8 bases lining up with TRBD1. Unmatched junction bases numbered 9, after V lost 2 bases and J lost 4 bases. This CDR3 has 16 residues. The germline CDR1 and CDR2 sequences are LGHDT and YNNKEL (reference sequence). CDR3: CASSQSSWTGSYGYTF. The CDR3 nucleotides are TGTGCCAGCAGCCAATCGTCGTGGACAGGGTCCTATGGCTACACCTTC.